The rows below give T cell receptor beta chains drawn from one sample of a study of post-analysis software for immune sequencing data. TCRdb re-derived calls from the PCR reads in MiXCR, one entry per CDR3 protein. This sample has fewer than 850,000 distinct CDR3 sequences; 40% to 55% occur once, and the top ten carry roughly 4.9%. The sample was blood. All receptors derive from a girl between 10 and 17 years old with multiple sclerosis. CDR3s include the opening cysteine and the closing phenylalanine or tryptophan. D genes are given only for firm matches. A clone size is listed for some rows: how often the clone was seen (once, few, many), or a class if it is expanded.

>TRBV7-2|TRBJ2-1|TRBD1|.
TGTGCCAGCAGCTTAGGACAGGGGGCGGATGAGCAGTTCTTC
CASSLGQGADEQFF
>TRBV4-3|TRBJ2-7|.|.
TGCGCCAGCAGCTCGGCCCCCTTCAATGAGCAGTACTTC
CASSSAPFNEQYF
>TRBV6-5|TRBJ1-2|TRBD1|.
TGTGCCAGCAGTTACGCAACATCAACAGGGGGCTCTTCCTATGGCTACACCTTT
CASSYATSTGGSSYGYTF
>TRBV16|TRBJ1-2|.|.
TGTGCCAGCAGCCGGGGGGGCATGGAAGGCTACACCTTC
CASSRGGMEGYTF
>TRBV20-1|TRBJ2-5|TRBD2|few
TGCAGTGCTAGTCCCTCTAGCGGCGAACAAGAGACCCAGTACTTC
CSASPSSGEQETQYF
>TRBV20-1|TRBJ2-1|.|.
TGCAGTGCTCAAACAGGGGTTTCGGTTGTCGTGGGGGGCAATGAGCAGTTCTTC
CSAQTGVSVVVGGNEQFF
>TRBV4-3|TRBJ2-5|TRBD2|many
TGCGCCAGCAGCCAGGGACTAGCGGGAGTAGAGACCCAGTACTTC
CASSQGLAGVETQYF
>TRBV5-1|TRBJ2-1|TRBD2|few
TGCGCCAGCAGCGCCCCGGGGGGGGATTACAATGAGCAGTTCTTC
CASSAPGGDYNEQFF
>TRBV4-1|TRBJ2-7|.|few
TGCGCCAGCAGCCCCACAGTCGTCGGCACCCTCTACGAGCAGTACTTC
CASSPTVVGTLYEQYF
>TRBV18|TRBJ2-7|TRBD2|.
TGTGCCAGCTCACTTAGCGGGAGAGGCGAGCAGTACTTC
CASSLSGRGEQYF
>TRBV6-5|TRBJ2-1|.|.
TGTGCCAGCAGTTACGACTGGTTGAGGGAGCAGTTCTTC
CASSYDWLREQFF
>TRBV28|TRBJ2-1|TRBD2|.
TGTGCCACCGTAGCGGGAGGCTTACGCTCCTACAATGAGCAGTTCTTC
CATVAGGLRSYNEQFF
>TRBV5-1|TRBJ2-7|TRBD2|.
TGTGCCAGCAGCCTAGCGGGAGGGTCATGCAATGAGCAGTACTTC
CASSLAGGSCNEQYF
>TRBV20-1|TRBJ1-6|.|.
TGCAGTGCTAGAGTAGGCCGCTATAATTCACCCCTCCACTTT
CSARVGRYNSPLHF
>TRBV9|TRBJ2-4|TRBD1|.
TGTGCCAGCAGCCTCGGACAGGGCGGGCTAAACATTCAGTACTTC
CASSLGQGGLNIQYF
>TRBV20-1|TRBJ2-5|.|few
TGCAGTGGAACGCGCGGCCAAGAGACCCAGTACTTC
CSGTRGQETQYF
>TRBV6-6|TRBJ2-7|TRBD2|.
TGTGCCAGCACCGGGACTAGCGGGACATTATACGAGCAGTACTTC
CASTGTSGTLYEQYF
>TRBV9|TRBJ1-1|.|.
TGTGCCAGCAGCCGAGGACAGCCTGGGACTGAAGCTTTCTTT
CASSRGQPGTEAFF
>TRBV5-5|TRBJ2-7|.|few
TGTGCCAGCAGCCTAAAACGGGACGGCTACGAGCAGTACTTC
CASSLKRDGYEQYF
>TRBV5-5|TRBJ1-4|TRBD1|.
TGTGCCAGCAGCTTGGGCGGGACAGGCGGTGAAAAACTGTTTTTT
CASSLGGTGGEKLFF
>TRBV27|TRBJ2-5|.|.
TGTGCCAGCAGTTTACACAGGGTGGGAGAGACCCAGTACTTC
CASSLHRVGETQYF
>TRBV18|TRBJ1-6|TRBD1|.
TGTGCCAGCTCATCATACCGGGACAGGAGCTCCTATAATTCACCCCTCCACTTT
CASSSYRDRSSYNSPLHF
>TRBV20-1|TRBJ2-7|TRBD2|.
TGCAGTGCGCAGATAGCGGGAGGGCCGGGGAACGAGCAGTACTTC
CSAQIAGGPGNEQYF
>TRBV9|TRBJ1-5|.|.
TGTGCCAGCAGCGTAGGCCCCGGGCAGCCCCAGCATTTT
CASSVGPGQPQHF
>TRBV18|TRBJ2-5|.|.
TGTGCCAGCTCACCACCAGAGGTTTATGGCCAAGAGACCCAGTACTTC
CASSPPEVYGQETQYF
>TRBV29-1|TRBJ2-5|.|few
TGCAGCGTTTCGGGAGCCCCGGGGGAGACCCAGTACTTC
CSVSGAPGETQYF
>TRBV7-9|TRBJ1-1|TRBD1|.
TGTGCCAGCACCCGGGACAGTAACATGAAAGCTTTCTTT
CASTRDSNMKAFF
>TRBV12-3/TRBV12-4|TRBJ2-7|TRBD1|few
TGTGCCAGCAGTTTAATTTCCTGGGAAGGGACAGGTCCCTACGAGCAGTACTTC
CASSLISWEGTGPYEQYF
>TRBV4-1|TRBJ2-7|.|few
TGCGCCAGCAGCCAAGATGGGGGAGGTGAGCAGTACTTC
CASSQDGGGEQYF
>TRBV11-3|TRBJ2-1|TRBD2|.
TGTGCCAGCAGTCCGGAGCCACTAGCGGCAAATGAGCAGTTCTTC
CASSPEPLAANEQFF
>TRBV20-1|TRBJ2-7|TRBD2|.
TGCAGTGCTAGAGATCGGCAGCGGGAGGAGTACGAGCAGTACTTC
CSARDRQREEYEQYF
>TRBV19|TRBJ2-3|TRBD2|.
TGTGCCAGTAGTATCGGGACTAGCGGGAGTTCAGATACGCAGTATTTT
CASSIGTSGSSDTQYF
>TRBV5-1|TRBJ1-5|.|.
TGCGCCAGCAGAGAGGGTCAGGATAGCAATCAGCCCCAGCATTTT
CASREGQDSNQPQHF
>TRBV29-1|TRBJ2-7|.|.
TGCAGCGTTGAAGATCAAGAACTCTCCTACGAGCAGTACTTC
CSVEDQELSYEQYF
>TRBV20-1|TRBJ1-2|.|.
TGCAGTGCTAGAACAGGGTTAACACCCTCCAGGCCCTATGGCTACACCTTC
CSARTGLTPSRPYGYTF
>TRBV7-7|TRBJ2-7|TRBD1|.
TGTGCTAGCAGCCCGGGACAGAACTCGGACGAGCAGTACTTC
CASSPGQNSDEQYF
>TRBV20-1|TRBJ2-1|TRBD2|.
TGCAGTGCTAGCCTAGCGGACTACAATGAGCAGTTCTTC
CSASLADYNEQFF